This T cell receptor beta chain was identified during a study of cytomegalovirus exposure and HLA in healthy donors. Study overall: In terms of ancestry, the Caucasian-associated cluster contained roughly 81% of the roughly 400 genotyped donors. Study results and caveats: Most TCRs appeared rarely, but some public TCRs recurred in many donors. CMV serostatus was the sole immune exposure information available. An assumption of roughly uniform sequencing depth across donors underlay the presence/absence analyses.

Concerning this clone itself: Its specificity is unknown.

60 Vbeta and 13 Jbeta primers were used in PCR. Method: immunoSEQ multiplex PCR; TCRdb's copy keeps in-frame clones and lacks some. The table has about 180,000 clones, 75% to 80% seen once. The CDR3 extends over 17 amino acids. Germline V gives CDR1 MDHEN, CDR2 SYDVKM. This receptor was obtained from a man aged 35 to 55 in good health and CMV-seropositive. The sample consisted of PBMCs. V and J are TRBV28 and TRBJ2-5, with TRBD2 as a possible D gene (5 bases). The J call is uncertain, as TRBJ2-7 better fits the DNA end. The CDR3 sequence is CASTLASGPYGRYEQYF. In DNA, the CDR3 is TGTGCCAGCACCCTAGCCTCCGGGCCATATGGTCGCTACGAGCAGTACTTC.